Listed below are T cell receptor beta chains from one sample, sequenced in a study of blood T cell repertoires in COVID-19. Here immunoSEQ multiplex PCR was the method, and the copy in TCRdb shows in-frame clones only, minus some. The sample includes about 240,000 clones, more than 85% of them seen just once. The sample was PBMCs or T cells enriched from blood (not recorded which). The receptor set was obtained from a woman aged 25 to 39 who had recovered from COVID-19. Each CDR3 is given with its conserved first and last residue. Each record gives: D gene, J gene, clone size, V gene, CDR3 protein, CDR3 DNA. A D gene is named only where the DNA matches it firmly. Some rows have no size entry. The others give once, few or many, or a class for an expanded clone.

>-|TRBJ1-1|-|TRBV18
CASSVMGRRPEAFF
TGTGCCAGCTCAGTCATGGGGAGGAGGCCTGAAGCTTTCTTT
>-|TRBJ1-4|-|TRBV14
CASSQAGFTVEKLFF
TGTGCCAGCAGCCAAGCGGGGTTTACCGTGGAAAAACTGTTTTTT
>TRBD1|TRBJ1-2|-|TRBV19
CASSIDLRQGARGYTF
TGTGCCAGTAGTATAGATTTGAGACAGGGGGCGCGTGGCTACACCTTC
>TRBD2|TRBJ2-1|-|TRBV5-4
CASSLDSSGSHNEQFF
TGTGCCAGCAGCTTGGATAGTAGCGGGAGCCACAATGAGCAGTTCTTC
>-|TRBJ1-5|-|TRBV6-5
CASSYRGPGGNQPQHF
TGTGCCAGCAGTTACAGAGGGCCTGGGGGCAATCAGCCCCAGCATTTT
>TRBD1|TRBJ1-2|once|TRBV28
CASSPGTGGLAYGYTF
TGTGCCAGCAGTCCAGGGACAGGGGGTTTAGCCTATGGCTACACCTTC
>TRBD1|TRBJ1-2|-|TRBV28
CASGIQGAPYGYTF
TGTGCCAGCGGAATACAGGGGGCCCCCTATGGCTACACCTTC
>TRBD1|TRBJ1-1|-|TRBV19
CASRNSGTGVFKTEAFF
TGTGCCAGTAGAAATTCCGGGACAGGGGTTTTTAAGACTGAAGCTTTCTTT
>TRBD2|TRBJ2-5|-|TRBV7-2
CASSPTSGSGETQYF
TGTGCCAGCAGCCCGACTAGCGGGAGTGGGGAGACCCAGTACTTC
>TRBD1|TRBJ2-3|once|TRBV29-1
CSVRTGTSTDTQYF
TGCAGCGTCAGGACAGGGACGAGCACAGATACGCAGTATTTT
>-|TRBJ1-1|-|TRBV5-4
CASSLFRDTNTEAFF
TGTGCCAGCAGCTTATTCAGGGATACCAACACTGAAGCTTTCTTT
>-|TRBJ2-2|-|TRBV28
CASTGNRVSEELFF
TGTGCCAGCACCGGAAACAGGGTTTCTGAGGAGCTGTTTTTT
>-|TRBJ2-5|-|TRBV3-1/TRBV3-2
CASSQVAREETQYF
TGTGCCAGCAGCCAAGTTGCCAGGGAAGAGACCCAGTACTTC
>-|TRBJ2-3|-|TRBV7-3
CASSLLGSTDTQYF
TGTGCCAGCAGCTTACTCGGGAGCACAGATACGCAGTATTTT
>TRBD2|TRBJ2-2|-|TRBV5-4
CASSHGTSRNTGELFF
TGTGCCAGCAGCCACGGGACTAGCAGAAACACCGGGGAGCTGTTTTTT
>TRBD1|TRBJ2-7|few|TRBV28
CATNSGTGEHEQYF
TGTGCCACCAATAGTGGGACAGGGGAGCACGAGCAGTACTTC
>TRBD2|TRBJ2-7|many|TRBV29-1
CSVRGTSGKSYEQYF
TGCAGCGTTAGAGGGACTAGCGGAAAGTCCTACGAGCAGTACTTC
>-|TRBJ1-1|-|TRBV5-6
CASSFRDLNTEAFF
TGTGCCAGCAGCTTCAGGGACTTGAACACTGAAGCTTTCTTT
>-|TRBJ2-5|-|TRBV7-8
CASNSPRTGRAQYF
TGTGCCAGCAACTCCCCTCGGACAGGGAGGGCCCAGTACTTC
>TRBD1|TRBJ1-2|-|TRBV18
CASSPSGQGMLNGYTF
TGTGCCAGCTCACCATCGGGACAGGGGATGTTGAATGGCTACACCTTC
>TRBD2|TRBJ2-1|-|TRBV9
CASSARLAGSNYNEQFF
TGTGCCAGCAGCGCCCGACTAGCGGGATCTAATTACAATGAGCAGTTCTTC
>TRBD2|TRBJ2-7|-|TRBV29-1
CSVGSGRLTYEQYF
TGCAGCGTCGGTAGCGGGCGTTTAACCTACGAGCAGTACTTC
>-|TRBJ2-2|-|TRBV3-1/TRBV3-2
CASSPNARRRAGELFF
TGTGCCAGCAGCCCGAATGCTAGGCGGAGGGCCGGGGAGCTGTTTTTT
>-|TRBJ2-1|-|TRBV5-1
CASSLGGRPGYNEQFF
TGCGCCAGCAGCTTGGGGGGCCGGCCAGGCTACAATGAGCAGTTCTTC
>-|TRBJ2-1|-|TRBV5-4
CASSATGSSYNEQFF
TGTGCCAGCAGCGCTACAGGGAGTTCCTACAATGAGCAGTTCTTC
>-|TRBJ1-1|-|TRBV7-3
CASSLRQNTEAFF
TGTGCCAGCAGCTTAAGACAGAACACTGAAGCTTTCTTT
>TRBD2|TRBJ2-3|-|TRBV6-6
CASTLTSGDSTDTQYF
TGTGCCAGCACCTTGACTAGCGGGGATAGCACAGATACGCAGTATTTT
>TRBD1|TRBJ1-2|-|TRBV27
CASSPFLPLTGDGYTF
TGTGCCAGCAGTCCCTTTCTCCCCTTAACAGGGGACGGCTACACCTTC
>TRBD2|TRBJ2-7|-|TRBV28
CASTTSGRSYEQYF
TGTGCCAGCACGACTAGCGGGAGATCCTACGAGCAGTACTTC
>TRBD2|TRBJ2-5|-|TRBV5-4
CASSLFSGATQETQYF
TGTGCCAGCAGCTTGTTTAGCGGGGCAACCCAAGAGACCCAGTACTTC
>TRBD2|TRBJ2-7|-|TRBV14
CASSQEVAWSGRAREQYF
TGTGCCAGCAGCCAAGAAGTGGCGTGGAGCGGGAGGGCAAGGGAGCAGTACTTC
>-|TRBJ2-5|-|TRBV21-1
CASSKSDRGRGETQYF
TGTGCCAGCAGCAAATCCGACAGGGGGCGCGGAGAGACCCAGTACTTC
>TRBD1|TRBJ1-2|few|TRBV14
CASSQMTGEDGYTF
TGTGCCAGCAGCCAAATGACAGGGGAGGATGGCTACACCTTC
>-|TRBJ2-7|-|TRBV5-1
CASSLMEEQYF
TGCGCCAGCAGCTTAATGGAGGAGCAGTACTTC
>-|TRBJ1-1|-|TRBV29-1
CSVTVTRGIEAFF
TGCAGCGTTACCGTTACCCGGGGTATAGAAGCTTTCTTT
>TRBD1|TRBJ2-1|-|TRBV11-2
CASSSSSGQGEQFF
TGTGCCAGCAGCTCCTCCTCTGGACAGGGGGAGCAGTTCTTC
>-|TRBJ2-1|few|TRBV19
CASRPRGDNEQFF
TGTGCCAGTAGGCCCCGCGGGGACAATGAGCAGTTCTTC
>-|TRBJ2-1|-|TRBV7-9
CASSLVKGVGASSYNEQFF
TGTGCCAGCAGCTTAGTTAAGGGTGTGGGGGCTAGCTCCTACAATGAGCAGTTCTTC
>TRBD1|TRBJ1-2|few|TRBV5-4
CASSRDRAINYGYTF
TGTGCCAGCAGCCGAGACAGGGCTATTAACTATGGCTACACCTTC
>-|TRBJ1-1|-|TRBV6-5
CASSFGRGETEAFF
TGTGCCAGCAGTTTCGGGAGGGGCGAGACTGAAGCTTTCTTT
>-|TRBJ2-3|-|TRBV7-9
CASSFHSSQQASYTDTQYF
TGTGCCAGCAGCTTCCATTCGAGCCAGCAGGCGAGCTACACAGATACGCAGTATTTT
>TRBD1|TRBJ1-2|few|TRBV7-2
CASSPGTGRSSSYTF
TGTGCCAGCAGCCCGGGGACAGGACGGAGCAGCAGCTACACCTTC
>-|TRBJ1-5|-|TRBV5-1
CASSFTGNQPQHF
TGCGCCAGCAGCTTCACGGGTAATCAGCCCCAGCATTTT
>-|TRBJ1-4|-|TRBV29-1
CSVVGRGEKLFF
TGCAGCGTGGTTGGTAGAGGGGAAAAACTGTTTTTT
>TRBD2|TRBJ2-5|-|TRBV7-9
CASSLVGAGEGETQYF
TGTGCCAGCAGCTTAGTCGGGGCGGGAGAGGGAGAGACCCAGTACTTC
>TRBD1|TRBJ2-7|-|TRBV27
CASSMGQGNEQYF
TGTGCCAGCAGTATGGGACAGGGGAACGAGCAGTACTTC
>-|TRBJ1-1|-|TRBV6-5
CASSYSAELNQGAFF
TGTGCCAGCAGTTACTCGGCAGAGTTAAATCAGGGCGCTTTCTTT
>-|TRBJ2-1|once|TRBV28
CASSSGTPENEQFF
TGTGCCAGCAGTTCCGGGACACCGGAGAATGAGCAGTTCTTC
>TRBD2|TRBJ2-1|-|TRBV28
CASSLLAGGANEQFF
TGTGCCAGCAGTTTACTAGCGGGAGGAGCCAATGAGCAGTTCTTC
>TRBD2|TRBJ2-1|-|TRBV7-2
CASSLALGLAPYNEQFF
TGTGCCAGCAGCTTAGCGTTGGGACTAGCGCCCTACAATGAGCAGTTCTTC
>TRBD1|TRBJ1-1|-|TRBV5-6
CASSWNTGDCFF
TGTGCCAGCAGCTGGAACACAGGGGATTGCTTCTTT
>-|TRBJ1-3|-|TRBV2
CASRPRDTSGNTIYF
TGTGCCAGCAGGCCCCGGGACACCTCTGGAAACACCATATATTTT
>TRBD2|TRBJ2-1|-|TRBV5-6
CASSWGLAGSLNEQFF
TGTGCCAGCAGTTGGGGACTAGCGGGGAGCTTGAATGAGCAGTTCTTC
>-|TRBJ1-1|few|TRBV5-1
CASSLMRMNTEAFF
TGCGCCAGCAGCTTAATGAGAATGAACACTGAAGCTTTCTTT
>-|TRBJ2-1|few|TRBV14
CASSQDRGSYNEQFF
TGTGCCAGCAGCCAAGATAGGGGCTCCTACAATGAGCAGTTCTTC